The rows below give T cell receptor beta chains drawn from one sample of a study of shared clonotypes between healthy human individuals. TCRdb's copy holds only in-frame clones and misses some; the assay was immunoSEQ multiplex PCR. The table records 2 million or so clones, roughly 94% of them present only once. Material: naive CD4+ T cells sorted from blood. These receptors all stem from a man younger than 30 in good health. Both conserved end residues are part of each CDR3. Each record gives: CDR3 DNA, CDR3 protein, J gene, clone size, V gene, D gene. A D gene is named only where the DNA matches it firmly. Only some rows state a clone size, as once, few, many or a class for expanded clones.

CDR3nt: TGTGCCAGCAGGGACGCAGGGACCAGCTCTGGAAACACCATATATTTT
CDR3aa: CASRDAGTSSGNTIYF
j_gene: TRBJ1-3
abundance: .
v_gene: TRBV28
d_gene: .

CDR3nt: TGTGCCAGCAGCTTAGGGGTGGGGGCAGATACGCAGTATTTT
CDR3aa: CASSLGVGADTQYF
j_gene: TRBJ2-3
abundance: .
v_gene: TRBV7-6
d_gene: .

CDR3nt: TGTGCCAGCAGCTCGGGACAGGGGGCCGCCAATGAGCAGTTCTTC
CDR3aa: CASSSGQGAANEQFF
j_gene: TRBJ2-1
abundance: .
v_gene: TRBV7-2
d_gene: TRBD1

CDR3nt: TGTGCCAGCAGTTACTCGATACCGGGACAGCACTATGGCTACACCTTC
CDR3aa: CASSYSIPGQHYGYTF
j_gene: TRBJ1-2
abundance: few
v_gene: TRBV6-5
d_gene: TRBD1

CDR3nt: TGTGCCAGCAGGAAGGGATATGGACTTGGAGCTGGGGAGCTGTTTTTT
CDR3aa: CASRKGYGLGAGELFF
j_gene: TRBJ2-2
abundance: .
v_gene: TRBV2
d_gene: .

CDR3nt: TGTGCCAGTAGTGTTAGACAGGGGCCCTACGAGCAGTACTTC
CDR3aa: CASSVRQGPYEQYF
j_gene: TRBJ2-7
abundance: .
v_gene: TRBV19
d_gene: TRBD1

CDR3nt: TGCGCCAGCAGCTTGGGTGGGGGAATAGAGACCCAGTACTTC
CDR3aa: CASSLGGGIETQYF
j_gene: TRBJ2-5
abundance: .
v_gene: TRBV5-1
d_gene: .

CDR3nt: TGTGCCAGTAGGCCCTGGGCGTCACCTGAGCAGTACTTC
CDR3aa: CASRPWASPEQYF
j_gene: TRBJ2-7
abundance: .
v_gene: TRBV19
d_gene: .

CDR3nt: TGTGCCAGTAGTATGGTACAGGGTAGGGGATATAGCAATCAGCCCCAGCATTTT
CDR3aa: CASSMVQGRGYSNQPQHF
j_gene: TRBJ1-5
abundance: .
v_gene: TRBV19
d_gene: .

CDR3nt: TGTGCCAGCAGGGGTTTTGTGAACACTGAAGCTTTCTTT
CDR3aa: CASRGFVNTEAFF
j_gene: TRBJ1-1
abundance: .
v_gene: TRBV6-1
d_gene: .

CDR3nt: TGTGCCAGTAGTATTTCGTCGTCACAGAATGAAAAACTGTTTTTT
CDR3aa: CASSISSSQNEKLFF
j_gene: TRBJ1-4
abundance: .
v_gene: TRBV19
d_gene: .

CDR3nt: TGTGCCAGCACCTCTGGGAGTGGGGCCAACGTCCTGACTTTC
CDR3aa: CASTSGSGANVLTF
j_gene: TRBJ2-6
abundance: .
v_gene: TRBV5-6
d_gene: .

CDR3nt: TGTGCCAGCAGGCCCCGGCTAGCGGGAGAAGAGACCCAGTACTTC
CDR3aa: CASRPRLAGEETQYF
j_gene: TRBJ2-5
abundance: .
v_gene: TRBV7-2
d_gene: TRBD2

CDR3nt: TGTGCCACCAGCAATACAGTACAGGCTAATGAAAAACTGTTTTTT
CDR3aa: CATSNTVQANEKLFF
j_gene: TRBJ1-4
abundance: .
v_gene: TRBV15
d_gene: .

CDR3nt: TGTGCCAGCTCACCACAGGGACAGGGATATTCACCCCTCCACTTT
CDR3aa: CASSPQGQGYSPLHF
j_gene: TRBJ1-6
abundance: few
v_gene: TRBV18
d_gene: TRBD1

CDR3nt: TGTGCCAGCTCACCACCGATAGGGGGCGCCGGTAGCGAGAACACCGGGGAGCTGTTTTTT
CDR3aa: CASSPPIGGAGSENTGELFF
j_gene: TRBJ2-2
abundance: .
v_gene: TRBV18
d_gene: TRBD1

CDR3nt: TGCGCCAGCAGCCGGCAGGGACGCGAGCAGTACTTC
CDR3aa: CASSRQGREQYF
j_gene: TRBJ2-7
abundance: .
v_gene: TRBV4-3
d_gene: .

CDR3nt: TGTGCCAGCAGCTTAACAGGGGGTTCCTATGGCTACACCTTC
CDR3aa: CASSLTGGSYGYTF
j_gene: TRBJ1-2
abundance: .
v_gene: TRBV11-2
d_gene: TRBD1

CDR3nt: TGCGCCAGCAGCCAAGTTCCAGGGGGGCTCACAGATACGCAGTATTTT
CDR3aa: CASSQVPGGLTDTQYF
j_gene: TRBJ2-3
abundance: .
v_gene: TRBV4-3
d_gene: .

CDR3nt: TGCGCCAGCAGTTCCCAGGGGGCCGCCGGGGAGCTGTTTTTT
CDR3aa: CASSSQGAAGELFF
j_gene: TRBJ2-2
abundance: .
v_gene: TRBV5-1
d_gene: TRBD1

CDR3nt: TGTGCCAGCAGTGCCCAGGGGGCATCGAACACCGGGGAGCTGTTTTTT
CDR3aa: CASSAQGASNTGELFF
j_gene: TRBJ2-2
abundance: few
v_gene: TRBV6-4
d_gene: TRBD1

CDR3nt: TGTGCCAGCAGTGAAGGGGGGACAGGGAGGAACGAGCAGTACTTC
CDR3aa: CASSEGGTGRNEQYF
j_gene: TRBJ2-7
abundance: .
v_gene: TRBV2
d_gene: TRBD1

CDR3nt: TGTGCCAGTAGCGACTACTCCTACGAGCAGTACTTC
CDR3aa: CASSDYSYEQYF
j_gene: TRBJ2-7
abundance: once
v_gene: TRBV19
d_gene: .

CDR3nt: TGTGCCAGCAGTGGGACTAGCGGGGTTTACGAGCAGTACTTC
CDR3aa: CASSGTSGVYEQYF
j_gene: TRBJ2-7
abundance: .
v_gene: TRBV2
d_gene: TRBD2

CDR3nt: TGTGCCATCAGTGAGTCGAGGGCTCATAATGTGCAGTACTTC
CDR3aa: CAISESRAHNVQYF
j_gene: TRBJ2-7
abundance: .
v_gene: TRBV10-3
d_gene: .

CDR3nt: TGTGCCTGGAGCGATGGGACGACGAACACCGGGGAGCTGTTTTTT
CDR3aa: CAWSDGTTNTGELFF
j_gene: TRBJ2-2
abundance: .
v_gene: TRBV30
d_gene: .

CDR3nt: TGTGCCAGCAGGAGCAGCCCTTCCGAGCAGTACTTC
CDR3aa: CASRSSPSEQYF
j_gene: TRBJ2-7
abundance: .
v_gene: TRBV28
d_gene: .

CDR3nt: TGTGCCAGCAGTCCCCCCCGGGGCAGGAGCTATGGCTACACCTTC
CDR3aa: CASSPPRGRSYGYTF
j_gene: TRBJ1-2
abundance: .
v_gene: TRBV28
d_gene: .

CDR3nt: TGTGCCACCCGGGACAGGGGGCCGCAGCCCCAGCATTTT
CDR3aa: CATRDRGPQPQHF
j_gene: TRBJ1-5
abundance: .
v_gene: TRBV6-5
d_gene: TRBD1

CDR3nt: TGTGCCATCAGTCCTCCGGGGGGATCCTACGAGCAGTACTTC
CDR3aa: CAISPPGGSYEQYF
j_gene: TRBJ2-7
abundance: .
v_gene: TRBV10-3
d_gene: TRBD2

CDR3nt: TGCGCCAGCAGGCGGTCAGGGGGCGAAGATCAGCCCCAGCATTTT
CDR3aa: CASRRSGGEDQPQHF
j_gene: TRBJ1-5
abundance: .
v_gene: TRBV5-1
d_gene: TRBD1

CDR3nt: TGTGCCAGCAGTATAAGGGGGAATGGTAATGAAAAACTGTTTTTT
CDR3aa: CASSIRGNGNEKLFF
j_gene: TRBJ1-4
abundance: .
v_gene: TRBV2
d_gene: .

CDR3nt: TGTGCCACCCGACGGGGTCAAGAGACCCAGTACTTC
CDR3aa: CATRRGQETQYF
j_gene: TRBJ2-5
abundance: .
v_gene: TRBV6-5
d_gene: .

CDR3nt: TGTGCCAGCAGCTTAGTGGCAGGGTTGAACACCGGGGAGCTGTTTTTT
CDR3aa: CASSLVAGLNTGELFF
j_gene: TRBJ2-2
abundance: .
v_gene: TRBV7-9
d_gene: .

CDR3nt: TGCGCCAGCAGCCAAGAAGCTCAGGGGGGGACCCAGTACTTC
CDR3aa: CASSQEAQGGTQYF
j_gene: TRBJ2-5
abundance: .
v_gene: TRBV4-1
d_gene: .

CDR3nt: TGTGCCAGCAGCCTATCCACAGGGGTGAACACTGAAGCTTTCTTT
CDR3aa: CASSLSTGVNTEAFF
j_gene: TRBJ1-1
abundance: .
v_gene: TRBV7-2
d_gene: TRBD1

CDR3nt: TGTGCCAGCAGCCTAGGGACCTACAATCAGCCCCAGCATTTT
CDR3aa: CASSLGTYNQPQHF
j_gene: TRBJ1-5
abundance: .
v_gene: TRBV5-6
d_gene: .

CDR3nt: TGTGCCACCTCCACCTACCAGGGAGCCCCCTACGAGCAGTACTTC
CDR3aa: CATSTYQGAPYEQYF
j_gene: TRBJ2-7
abundance: .
v_gene: TRBV6-1
d_gene: .

CDR3nt: TGTGCCAGCACCGACGACGGTCCGGTGGCTTTCTTT
CDR3aa: CASTDDGPVAFF
j_gene: TRBJ1-1
abundance: .
v_gene: TRBV2
d_gene: .

CDR3nt: TGCGCCAGCAGCTTGATTGACAGGGACGGGGAGACCCAGTACTTC
CDR3aa: CASSLIDRDGETQYF
j_gene: TRBJ2-5
abundance: .
v_gene: TRBV5-1
d_gene: TRBD1

CDR3nt: TGTGCCAGCGGACAGGGGGGGTATCACTATGGCTACACCTTC
CDR3aa: CASGQGGYHYGYTF
j_gene: TRBJ1-2
abundance: .
v_gene: TRBV6-5
d_gene: TRBD1

CDR3nt: TGTGCCAGCAGTCGCTACGGGCAGAGGGGGGCTCGGCAGCCCCAGCATTTT
CDR3aa: CASSRYGQRGARQPQHF
j_gene: TRBJ1-5
abundance: .
v_gene: TRBV27
d_gene: .

CDR3nt: TGTGCCAGCAGCCCCCGAGCGGGGGCTAGCACAGATACGCAGTATTTT
CDR3aa: CASSPRAGASTDTQYF
j_gene: TRBJ2-3
abundance: .
v_gene: TRBV9
d_gene: TRBD2

CDR3nt: TGCGCCAGCAGCCAAGATCTCCGCACAGATACGCAGTATTTT
CDR3aa: CASSQDLRTDTQYF
j_gene: TRBJ2-3
abundance: .
v_gene: TRBV4-1
d_gene: .

CDR3nt: TGTGCCAGCAGCCCTCAACAGGGGCAGAACACCGGGGAGCTGTTTTTT
CDR3aa: CASSPQQGQNTGELFF
j_gene: TRBJ2-2
abundance: .
v_gene: TRBV5-4
d_gene: TRBD1

CDR3nt: TGTGCCAGCTTGAGGGACAGGGGCTCTGGAAACACCATATATTTT
CDR3aa: CASLRDRGSGNTIYF
j_gene: TRBJ1-3
abundance: .
v_gene: TRBV10-3
d_gene: TRBD1

CDR3nt: TGTGCCATCACCGGGACAGAGAATTCACCCCTCCACTTT
CDR3aa: CAITGTENSPLHF
j_gene: TRBJ1-6
abundance: .
v_gene: TRBV10-3
d_gene: TRBD1

CDR3nt: TGCGCCAGCAGCCAACTCACTAGCGGGAGCGAAGGGGAGCTGTTTTTT
CDR3aa: CASSQLTSGSEGELFF
j_gene: TRBJ2-2
abundance: .
v_gene: TRBV5-1
d_gene: TRBD2

CDR3nt: TGTGCCAGCAGCTTGCCCCAAGAGACCCAGTACTTC
CDR3aa: CASSLPQETQYF
j_gene: TRBJ2-5
abundance: .
v_gene: TRBV5-4
d_gene: .

CDR3nt: TGTGCCAGCAGCTCTATCAGGGATGGCACAGATACGCAGTATTTT
CDR3aa: CASSSIRDGTDTQYF
j_gene: TRBJ2-3
abundance: .
v_gene: TRBV11-2
d_gene: .

CDR3nt: TGTGCCAGCAGTTTATTGACGGACTCGCCTGTCTATGGCTACACCTTC
CDR3aa: CASSLLTDSPVYGYTF
j_gene: TRBJ1-2
abundance: .
v_gene: TRBV28
d_gene: .

CDR3nt: TGTGCCAGCAGTACGGACAGGGGGGGCTACGAGCAGTACTTC
CDR3aa: CASSTDRGGYEQYF
j_gene: TRBJ2-7
abundance: .
v_gene: TRBV2
d_gene: TRBD1

CDR3nt: TGTGCCAACCACACGCTGAACACCGGGGAGCTGTTTTTT
CDR3aa: CANHTLNTGELFF
j_gene: TRBJ2-2
abundance: .
v_gene: TRBV7-4
d_gene: .

CDR3nt: TGCGCCAGCAGCCTCGGGGGGGCCGGCACCGGGGAGCTGTTTTTT
CDR3aa: CASSLGGAGTGELFF
j_gene: TRBJ2-2
abundance: .
v_gene: TRBV4-1
d_gene: TRBD2

CDR3nt: TGTGCCAGCTCACCAAACACTGAAGCTTTCTTT
CDR3aa: CASSPNTEAFF
j_gene: TRBJ1-1
abundance: .
v_gene: TRBV18
d_gene: .

CDR3nt: TGTGCCAGTAGTATAAGAGGGGATCCGAATCAGCCCCAGCATTTT
CDR3aa: CASSIRGDPNQPQHF
j_gene: TRBJ1-5
abundance: .
v_gene: TRBV19
d_gene: .

CDR3nt: TGCGCCAGCAGCTTGACACAGGGGAATATCCCCCAGACCTACGAGCAGTACTTC
CDR3aa: CASSLTQGNIPQTYEQYF
j_gene: TRBJ2-7
abundance: .
v_gene: TRBV5-1
d_gene: TRBD1

CDR3nt: TGTGCCAGCAGCTCAGGGTTTGGGGTACAAGAGACCCAGTACTTC
CDR3aa: CASSSGFGVQETQYF
j_gene: TRBJ2-5
abundance: once
v_gene: TRBV11-3
d_gene: .

CDR3nt: TGCGCCAGCAGTTTGGAGTTCACCGGGGAGCCGTTTTTT
CDR3aa: CASSLEFTGEPFF
j_gene: TRBJ2-2
abundance: .
v_gene: TRBV5-1
d_gene: .